The rows below give T cell receptor beta chains drawn from one sample of a study of T cells in Graves' hyperthyroidism and ophthalmopathy. TCRdb analysed the multiplex PCR reads with MiXCR anew, one entry per CDR3 protein. The profile shows around 430,000 distinct CDR3 sequences, just under 15% of them singletons. The source material was blood. These receptors were taken from a woman aged 25 to 39 with Graves' hyperthyroidism. The CDR3 runs from the conserved cysteine through the conserved F or W. A D gene is named only where the DNA matches it firmly. Where a row states a size, it is once, few, many or the class of an expanded clone; other rows omit it.

.	TRBD2	TRBJ2-3	TRBV2	CASPGLAGSTDTQYF	TGTGCCAGCCCGGGACTAGCGGGATCTACAGATACGCAGTATTTT
.	TRBD2	TRBJ2-1	TRBV6-1	CASSLRATSEDEQFF	TGTGCCAGCAGTCTTCGGGCGACTAGCGAAGATGAGCAGTTCTTC
.	.	TRBJ1-2	TRBV30	CAWSREYGGSQVIYGYTF	TGTGCCTGGAGCAGGGAGTATGGGGGGAGTCAGGTTATCTATGGCTACACCTTC
few	.	TRBJ2-6	TRBV6-5	CASSYPGRPSGANVLTF	TGTGCCAGCAGTTACCCGGGACGGCCCTCTGGGGCCAACGTCCTGACTTTC
few	.	TRBJ1-4	TRBV9	CASSVGGRANEKLFF	TGTGCCAGCAGCGTAGGCGGCAGGGCGAATGAAAAACTGTTTTTT
.	.	TRBJ1-1	TRBV6-5	CASCEGGCPEAFF	TGTGCCAGCTGCGAGGGGGGCTGCCCTGAAGCTTTCTTT
many	.	TRBJ2-1	TRBV12-3/TRBV12-4	CASSFPTGTYNEQFF	TGTGCCAGCAGTTTCCCCACAGGGACCTACAATGAGCAGTTCTTC
few	TRBD1	TRBJ2-7	TRBV29-1	CSVTPGTGLSYEQYF	TGCAGCGTAACCCCCGGGACAGGGCTCTCCTACGAGCAGTACTTC
.	TRBD2	TRBJ2-5	TRBV5-1	CASSADETSGRQETQYF	TGCGCCAGCAGCGCGGACGAGACTAGCGGGAGGCAAGAGACCCAGTACTTC
.	TRBD2	TRBJ2-5	TRBV7-2	CASSFSGRDQETQYF	TGTGCCAGCAGCTTTAGCGGGAGAGACCAAGAGACCCAGTACTTC
.	.	TRBJ1-2	TRBV9	CASSRDLNYGYTF	TGTGCCAGCAGCAGGGACTTAAACTATGGCTACACCTTC
many	TRBD1	TRBJ2-1	TRBV20-1	CSASEQGIYNEQFF	TGCAGTGCTAGCGAACAGGGGATATACAATGAGCAGTTCTTC
.	.	TRBJ2-1	TRBV5-1	CASSLVRERYNEQFF	TGCGCCAGCAGCTTGGTCCGGGAGAGGTACAATGAGCAGTTCTTC
many	.	TRBJ2-5	TRBV11-2	CASSLSSPEETQYF	TGTGCCAGCAGCTTATCTTCCCCGGAAGAGACCCAGTACTTC
many	TRBD2	TRBJ2-7	TRBV2	CASPGLAGGIYEQYF	TGTGCCAGCCCGGGGCTAGCGGGAGGTATCTACGAGCAGTACTTC
few	.	TRBJ2-2	TRBV5-1	CASSFSGTYNTGELFF	TGCGCCAGCAGCTTCTCCGGGACCTACAACACCGGGGAGCTGTTTTTT
many	TRBD2	TRBJ2-1	TRBV3-1	CASSHPGLALNEQFF	TGTGCCAGCAGCCATCCGGGACTAGCGTTAAATGAGCAGTTCTTC
few	TRBD1	TRBJ2-2	TRBV11-2	CASSPGQGRLLRTGELFF	TGTGCCAGCAGCCCCGGACAGGGCCGTCTACTAAGGACCGGGGAGCTGTTTTTT
few	TRBD2	TRBJ2-2	TRBV28	CASSLTSGGNGELFF	TGTGCCAGCAGTCTGACTAGCGGGGGGAACGGGGAGCTGTTTTTT
.	.	TRBJ2-1	TRBV6-4	CASSDSGGEQFF	TGTGCCAGCAGTGACTCGGGGGGTGAGCAGTTCTTC
.	.	TRBJ1-2	TRBV5-1	CASSLDYYGYTF	TGCGCCAGCAGCTTGGACTACTATGGCTACACCTTC
.	.	TRBJ2-6	TRBV9	CASSVFWTTSGANVLTF	TGTGCCAGCAGCGTATTCTGGACCACCTCTGGGGCCAACGTCCTGACTTTC
.	.	TRBJ2-7	TRBV6-6	CASSYSRTRMNEQYF	TGTGCCAGCAGTTACTCGCGGACAAGGATGAACGAGCAGTACTTC
many	TRBD2	TRBJ2-7	TRBV28	CASSTTSGRTYEQYF	TGTGCCAGCAGTACGACTAGCGGGAGGACATACGAGCAGTACTTC
.	TRBD2	TRBJ2-3	TRBV14	CASSQDMAGAPYSTDTQYF	TGTGCCAGCAGCCAAGATATGGCGGGAGCACCTTATAGCACAGATACGCAGTATTTT
many	.	TRBJ2-7	TRBV6-1	CASSREHTYEQYF	TGTGCCAGCAGTCGGGAGCACACCTACGAGCAGTACTTC
.	.	TRBJ2-1	TRBV6-1	CASGILGRYEQFF	TGTGCCAGTGGGATATTGGGGAGGTACGAGCAGTTCTTC
few	.	TRBJ1-1	TRBV9	CASSVSPMGGVTEAFF	TGTGCCAGCAGCGTAAGCCCTATGGGAGGGGTCACTGAAGCTTTCTTT
few	.	TRBJ2-7	TRBV5-1	CASSLSSRPGDEQYF	TGCGCCAGCAGCTTGAGCTCCCGCCCGGGCGACGAGCAGTACTTC
many	TRBD2	TRBJ2-3	TRBV12-3/TRBV12-4	CATSLAGGADTQYF	TGTGCCACGAGTTTAGCGGGAGGCGCAGATACGCAGTATTTT
.	TRBD2	TRBJ2-1	TRBV18	CASSDPSGSLNEQFF	TGTGCCAGCTCAGATCCTAGCGGGAGTTTGAATGAGCAGTTCTTC
.	.	TRBJ2-1	TRBV6-5	CASSYSPPGDVYNEQFF	TGTGCCAGCAGTTACTCTCCTCCAGGGGACGTCTACAATGAGCAGTTCTTC
many	TRBD2	TRBJ2-7	TRBV10-2	CAGGLGEQYF	TGCGCGGGAGGGCTCGGCGAGCAGTACTTC
few	.	TRBJ2-3	TRBV14	CASSQDYPIIRADTQYF	TGTGCCAGCAGCCAAGATTACCCGATCATTCGGGCAGATACGCAGTATTTT
.	.	TRBJ2-3	TRBV12-3/TRBV12-4	CASNPRGQPSTDTQYF	TGTGCCAGCAATCCACGAGGACAGCCTAGCACAGATACGCAGTATTTT
.	.	TRBJ1-4	TRBV7-2	CASSLGGKGNEKLFF	TGTGCCAGCAGCTTAGGAGGAAAGGGTAATGAAAAACTGTTTTTT
.	.	TRBJ1-2	TRBV5-4	CASSLEESYGYTF	TGTGCCAGCAGCTTGGAAGAATCCTATGGCTACACCTTC
.	TRBD1	TRBJ1-4	TRBV9	CASSTRQGLANEKLFF	TGTGCCAGCAGCACGAGACAGGGGCTGGCTAATGAAAAACTGTTTTTT
few	.	TRBJ2-2	TRBV6-1	CASSETGVGELFF	TGTGCCAGCAGTGAAACGGGGGTCGGGGAGCTGTTTTTT
.	.	TRBJ2-2	TRBV20-1	CSASPRPLGGELFF	TGCAGTGCTAGTCCCAGACCCTTGGGTGGGGAGCTGTTTTTT
few	TRBD2	TRBJ2-2	TRBV6-1	CASSPTVSLAVNTGELFF	TGTGCCAGCAGCCCTACGGTGTCGCTAGCGGTGAACACCGGGGAGCTGTTTTTT
few	TRBD1	TRBJ1-5	TRBV20-1	CSAGQGAMNQPQHF	TGCAGTGCTGGACAGGGGGCCATGAATCAGCCCCAGCATTTT
few	.	TRBJ1-3	TRBV6-1	CASSPRISLPEGNTIYF	TGTGCCAGCAGCCCTAGGATTTCCTTACCTGAGGGAAACACCATATATTTT
.	.	TRBJ2-1	TRBV4-1	CASSQVGGRTRYNEQFF	TGCGCCAGCAGCCAAGTGGGGGGCCGGACCCGTTACAATGAGCAGTTCTTC
many	.	TRBJ2-3	TRBV15	CATSGHPGGATDTQYF	TGTGCCACCAGCGGGCACCCGGGTGGGGCCACAGATACGCAGTATTTT
few	TRBD1	TRBJ1-2	TRBV10-2	CASRVTGGDGYTF	TGCGCCAGCAGGGTAACAGGGGGTGATGGCTACACCTTC
many	TRBD2	TRBJ2-1	TRBV11-2	CASSLPGLVGVDEQFF	TGTGCCAGCAGCTTACCGGGACTAGTCGGGGTCGATGAGCAGTTCTTC
.	.	TRBJ1-6	TRBV7-9	CASSLRTYNSPLHF	TGTGCCAGCAGCTTACGGACATATAATTCACCCCTCCACTTT
many	TRBD1	TRBJ1-5	TRBV28	CASSPTGTGVQPQHF	TGTGCCAGCAGTCCCACCGGGACAGGGGTTCAGCCCCAGCATTTT
few	.	TRBJ2-3	TRBV24-1	CATSIGAAEDTQYF	TGTGCCACCAGTATAGGGGCGGCGGAAGATACGCAGTATTTT
.	.	TRBJ1-2	TRBV11-2	CASSQNGDYGYTF	TGTGCCAGCAGCCAAAACGGGGACTATGGCTACACCTTC
.	.	TRBJ1-4	TRBV2	CASSEVTAYEKLFF	TGTGCCAGCAGTGAAGTGACAGCATATGAAAAACTGTTTTTT
.	.	TRBJ1-4	TRBV5-1	CASSSHASNEKLFF	TGCGCCAGCAGCTCACATGCCAGTAATGAAAAACTGTTTTTT